A single sample is the source of the 25 T cell receptor beta chains below, sequenced in a study of blood T cell repertoires in COVID-19. TCRdb's copy holds only in-frame clones and misses some; the assay was immunoSEQ multiplex PCR. This sample has over 100,000 clones; around three quarters occur once, and the top ten carry approximately 4%. The specimen sequenced was peripheral blood. The origin of the receptors is an elderly woman with acute or convalescent COVID-19.

V gene TRBV28 combines with J gene TRBJ2-1, with D hard to call. Trimming stripped 2 bases from V and 5 bases from J, with 10 bases between. Germline assignment: CDR1 MDHEN and CDR2 SYDVKM. The CDR3 length is 14 residues. CDR3 residues: CASSLVNRNNEQFF. CDR3 coding DNA: TGTGCCAGCAGTTTAGTAAACAGAAACAATGAGCAGTTCTTC.

The chain joins TRBV19 to TRBJ1-5; 8 bases fit TRBD1. The germline V gene has CDR1 LNHDA and CDR2 SQIVND (reference sequence). V gave up 5 bases and J gave up 3 bases; unmatched junction bases: 6. The CDR3 covers 15 residues. CDR3 loop: CASSDGQGINQPQHF. The DNA for the CDR3 is TGTGCCAGTAGTGACGGACAGGGCATCAATCAGCCCCAGCATTTT.

In its sample, this clone was seen once. J is TRBJ1-1 and V is TRBV30; D call uncertain. V dropped 0 bases and J dropped 1 base, with 9 bases sitting between them. Germline loops: CDR1 GTSNPN, CDR2 SVGIG (reference sequence). The CDR3 consists of 14 residues. CDR3 coding DNA: TGTGCCTGGAGTGTCGACGGAGGGAACACTGAAGCTTTCTTT. Translated: CAWSVDGGNTEAFF.

V usage is TRBV27 and J usage is TRBJ2-5; possibly TRBD1 for D (6 bases). CDR3 length equals 14 residues. Germline V CDR1 and CDR2: MNHEY, SMNVEV (reference sequence). Trimming removed 5 bases at V and 5 bases at J, with 15 bases between. DNA for the CDR3: TGTGCCAGCAGTACCCGGACAGATGGGGAGACCCAGTACTTC. Residues: CASSTRTDGETQYF.

This clone occurred once. The chain uses TRBV29-1 and TRBJ2-2; 11 nucleotides agree with TRBD2. This CDR3 is built from 16 residues. In germline, CDR1 is SQVTM, CDR2 ANQGSEA. V was clipped by 4 bases and J by 0 bases; unmatched bases: 4. For the CDR3, the DNA is TGCAGCGTTGTCGGACTAGCGGGTGCGAACACCGGGGAGCTGTTTTTT. Its protein product is CSVVGLAGANTGELFF.

This clone was recorded once. The chain has TRBV19 and TRBJ1-2, with a tentative D call TRBD1 (5 bases). The CDR3 runs 15 residues. Trimming shortened V by 10 bases and J by 4 bases, and 22 bases separated the two germline ends. Germline loops: CDR1 LNHDA, CDR2 SQIVND (reference sequence). The CDR3 protein is CATSRGRAAIYGYTF. The CDR3, as DNA: TGTGCCACCTCGCGGGGCAGGGCTGCGATCTATGGCTACACCTTC. Drawing the rest from reference TRBV19 and TRBJ1-2, the complete variable domain is DGGITQSPKYLFRKEGQNVTLSCEQNLNHDAMYWYRQDPGQGLRLIYYSQIVNDFQKGDIAEGYSVSREKKESFPLTVTSAQKNPTAFYLCATSRGRAAIYGYTFGSGTRLTVV.

The V gene is TRBV7-9, the J gene TRBJ2-5, with 9 bases identical to TRBD2. Germline V gene lookup returns CDR1 SEHNR and CDR2 FQNEAQ (reference sequence). Trimming removed 8 bases from V and 2 bases from J; junction bases left unmatched: 9. The CDR3 sequence is 15 residues long. CDR3 sequence (DNA): TGTGCCAGCGTACGGGGTAGCGGGGGACAAGAGACCCAGTACTTC. Amino acids: CASVRGSGGQETQYF.

This clone was counted a few times. The chain employs TRBV10-2 and TRBJ2-1; 12 bases agree with TRBD2. The CDR3 runs 16 residues. Germline loops: CDR1 WSHSY, CDR2 SAAADI. V lost 5 bases and J lost 8; bases outside the gene matches: 10. The CDR3: CASSNLLAGGLDEQFF. Written as DNA, the CDR3 is TGCGCCAGCAGTAACCTCCTAGCGGGAGGGTTGGATGAGCAGTTCTTC.

The CDR3 nucleotides read TGTGCCAGCAGCACCGGGACAGGGAACTACAATGAGCAGTTCTTC. Protein product: CASSTGTGNYNEQFF. The genes are TRBV7-2 and TRBJ2-1, with TRBD1 matching 9 bases. Germline V gene lookup returns CDR1 SGHTA and CDR2 FQGNSA. V shed 5 bases, J shed 3 bases, and the junction held 5 bases outside the gene matches. The CDR3 is made up of 15 amino acids.

The chain is built from TRBV6-6 and TRBJ1-3, with a possible D match to TRBD1 (6 bases). CDR3 size: 16 residues. The V end lost 6 bases, the J end lost 3 bases, and 18 bases lay between the germline ends. Germline CDR1 reads MNHNY; CDR2 reads SVGAGI (reference sequence). The CDR3 spells CASSPVVGAYGNTIYF. CDR3 DNA sequence: TGTGCCAGCAGCCCTGTAGTGGGGGCCTATGGAAACACCATATATTTT.

This sequence joins TRBV7-2 and TRBJ2-3, with a tentative D call TRBD2 (5 bases). The V and J ends lost 5 bases and 2 bases respectively, with 8 bases between them. Germline CDR1 is SGHTA and CDR2 is FQGNSA. The CDR3 has 13 amino acids. The CDR3 protein is CASSQTTTDTQYF. As DNA, the CDR3 is TGTGCCAGCAGCCAGACTACCACAGATACGCAGTATTTT.

Here the CDR3 reads CASSLVWRRGLDEQYF. The CDR3, as DNA: TGTGCCAGCAGCTTGGTGTGGCGCAGGGGGCTAGACGAGCAGTACTTC. V usage is TRBV5-6 and J usage is TRBJ2-7; 8 positions agree with TRBD1. J gave up 5 bases and V 0 bases, and 10 bases lay outside the gene matches. From germline, CDR1 is SGHDT and CDR2 YYEEEE. The CDR3 is 16 amino acids.

The V gene is TRBV19, the J gene TRBJ2-2; 8 positions agree with TRBD1. V lost 6 bases to trimming and J lost 2 bases; unmatched junction nucleotides: 8. The CDR3 has 16 residues. Germline V CDR1 and CDR2: LNHDA, SQIVND (reference sequence). CDR3 DNA sequence: TGTGCCAGTAGCGGACAGGGTTTGATTAACACCGGGGAGCTGTTTTTT. Its protein is CASSGQGLINTGELFF.

The V call is TRBV18, the J call TRBJ1-2; 9 nucleotides align to TRBD1. The ends lost 2 bases at V and 2 bases at J; junction bases unmatched: 3. The CDR3 sequence is 15 residues long. Germline V CDR1 and CDR2: KGHSH, LQKENI. CDR3 nucleotides: TGTGCCAGCTCACCAGGGACAGGGATCAACTATGGCTACACCTTC. This translates into CASSPGTGINYGYTF.

The V gene is TRBV15, the J gene TRBJ1-2, with 8 bases that match TRBD1. From germline, CDR1 is LNHNV and CDR2 YYDKDF (reference sequence). The CDR3 extends over 15 amino acids. The J segment lost 7 bases and the V segment lost 0 bases, leaving 7 bases of the junction unmatched. The CDR3 nucleotides read TGTGCCACCAGCAGAGATCCAGACAGGGGAGGTGGCTACACCTTC. This codes for CATSRDPDRGGGYTF.

The chain's CDR3 is CASSSERWAPYF. CDR3 nucleotides: TGTGCCAGCAGTTCGGAAAGATGGGCCCCGTACTTC. The V call is TRBV28, the J call TRBJ2-5; D not resolved. The CDR3 has 12 residues. Germline V CDR1 and CDR2: MDHEN, SYDVKM. Between the trimmed V and J ends, which lost 4 bases and 13 bases, there was a span of 16 bases.

A single count supports this clone. The V call is TRBV18, the J call TRBJ2-1; tentatively, D is TRBD1 (6 bases). The CDR3 spans 16 residues. Germline V gives CDR1 KGHSH, CDR2 LQKENI. V lost 3 bases and J lost 2, with 14 bases in between. This CDR3 reads CASSPFRQGPYNEQFF. CDR3 nucleotide sequence: TGTGCCAGCTCACCCTTTCGGCAGGGGCCCTACAATGAGCAGTTCTTC.

V usage is TRBV28 and J usage is TRBJ1-1, with D possibly matching TRBD1 (5 bases). Germline CDR1 reads MDHEN; CDR2 reads SYDVKM. The CDR3 runs 16 residues. Trimming cost V 2 bases and J 0 bases, with 13 bases left between them. The CDR3 protein is CASSLRRVNLNTEAFF. DNA of the CDR3: TGTGCCAGCAGTTTACGCAGGGTCAACTTGAACACTGAAGCTTTCTTT.

This chain joins TRBV19 and TRBJ1-5; TRBD1 might be the D (5 bases). Germline V gene data show CDR1 as LNHDA and CDR2 as SQIVND (reference sequence). V lost 7 bases and J lost 2, with 18 bases in between. The CDR3 is 16 residues long. In nucleotides, the CDR3 is TGTGCCAGTACAAGTCGAGGAGGGGAGGGCAATCAGCCCCAGCATTTT. Its protein product is CASTSRGGEGNQPQHF.

This chain's CDR3 is CASSISFSAGGEAFF. DNA for the CDR3: TGTGCCAGTAGTATAAGTTTCAGTGCGGGGGGTGAAGCTTTCTTT. The chain carries TRBV19 and TRBJ1-1; possibly TRBD1 for D (5 bases). The germline V and J ends were trimmed by 2 bases and 7 bases, with 17 bases remaining between them. The germline V gene encodes CDR1 LNHDA and CDR2 SQIVND (reference sequence). The CDR3 is made up of 15 amino acids.

The rearrangement links TRBV18 to TRBJ2-1; 8 bases align to TRBD2. The germline V gene encodes CDR1 KGHSH and CDR2 LQKENI. CDR3 size: 15 residues. Trimming removed 6 bases from V and 7 bases from J; junction bases left unmatched: 11. CDR3 protein: CASSVLGLAWNEQFF. DNA of the CDR3: TGTGCCAGCTCCGTTCTAGGACTAGCTTGGAATGAGCAGTTCTTC.

This sequence joins TRBV19 and TRBJ2-3; 10 bases align to TRBD2. This CDR3 contains 18 residues. Germline CDR1 is LNHDA and CDR2 is SQIVND (reference sequence). V was pared by 6 bases and J by 4 bases, with 16 bases of the junction left unmatched. In DNA form, the CDR3 reads TGTGCCAGTAGCGCTAGCGGGGGCCAAAGGGGACTCCCAGATACGCAGTATTTT. Translated, it gives CASSASGGQRGLPDTQYF.

The J gene is TRBJ2-3, the V gene TRBV27, with TRBD1 identical over 9 bases. The germline CDR1 and CDR2 sequences are MNHEY and SMNVEV (reference sequence). Unmatched junction bases numbered 9, after V lost 3 bases and J lost 5 bases. The CDR3 has 16 residues. The CDR3 bases are TGTGCCAGCAGTTTTGGGGACAGGGTCGTTGGAGATACGCAGTATTTT. Its translation is CASSFGDRVVGDTQYF.

The V gene is TRBV30, the J gene TRBJ1-1; no reliable D call. CDR3 size: 13 residues. Trimming took off 4 bases at V and 2 bases at J, with 11 bases between the two ends. Germline V gene data show CDR1 as GTSNPN and CDR2 as SVGIG (reference sequence). CDR3 sequence reads: CAWIRGLNTEAFF. The CDR3 DNA follows: TGTGCCTGGATTCGCGGACTAAACACTGAAGCTTTCTTT.

The chain uses TRBV4-1 and TRBJ2-1; TRBD2 aligns across 10 bases. This CDR3 contains 15 residues. V lost 2 bases, J lost 7 bases, and 5 bases stayed unmatched. Germline CDR1 is MGHRA and CDR2 is YSYEKL. Written as DNA, the CDR3 is TGCGCCAGCAGCCAATTCCTTAGCGGGAGGAATGAGCAGTTCTTC. This translates into CASSQFLSGRNEQFF.